One sample yielded the 10 T cell receptor beta chains listed below, sequenced in a study of regulatory T cells in long-lasting Graves disease (dated by TCRdb to the early 2020s). Preparation of the library involved multiplex PCR. The sequencer was an Illumina HiSeq 4000. TCR beta libraries were built with iRepertoire HTBI primers and Arm-PCR amplification of CDR3 regions. TCRdb trimmed public reads at Q25 via fastp, called clones via MiXCR and kept in-frame beta chains. Rows with a matching CDR3 protein are joined into one entry that keeps the most common DNA and genes. Across this sample there are roughly 430,000 distinct CDR3 sequences, with about 17% seen only once. Approximately 11% of the sample goes to the ten largest clones. The time point label here, explained by the study, means: newly diagnosed GD, antithyroid drugs for less than 3 months. For both TCR sequencing and RNA sequencing, RNA was extracted from PBMCs in TRIzol.

The data were also submitted as part of a second study, on T cells in Graves' hyperthyroidism and ophthalmopathy.

The source was peripheral blood mononuclear cells (PBMCs), collected at new diagnosis, from a patient treated with antithyroid drugs. These receptors were taken from a woman in her twenties or thirties with Graves disease. Donor details come from another sample of the same person, matched by shared clones.

The chain employs TRBV29-1 and TRBJ1-1; 8 bases fit TRBD1. V shed 6 bases and J 4 bases; nucleotides not matched to a gene: 7. Germline CDR1 SQVTM, CDR2 ANQGSEA. The CDR3 length is 13 residues. For the CDR3, the DNA is TGCAGCGTAGCCGACAGGGGAGGCACTGAAGCTTTCTTT. It encodes CSVADRGGTEAFF.

In nucleotides, the CDR3 is TGTGCCAGCAGTTTACCGGGACTAGAGGATGAGCAGTTCTTC. It encodes CASSLPGLEDEQFF. J is TRBJ2-1 and V is TRBV12-3 or TRBV12-4; TRBD2 aligns across 8 bases. V was pared by 2 bases and J by 8 bases, with 5 bases of the junction left unmatched. The CDR3 is 14 amino acids.

There are many counts of this clonotype. The CDR3 loop is CASTHYNEQFF. The CDR3 DNA reads as TGTGCCAGCACCCACTACAATGAGCAGTTCTTC. The chain employs TRBV11-2 and TRBJ2-1, with no clear D. Trimming shortened V by 7 bases and J by 3 bases, and 4 bases separated the two germline ends. CDR3 size: 11 residues. CDR1 and CDR2 (germline): SGHAT, FQNNGV. Full variable domain (rest looked up from reference TRBV11-2 and TRBJ2-1): EAGVAQSPRYKIIEKRQSVAFWCNPISGHATLYWYQQILGQGPKLLIQFQNNGVVDDSQLPKDRFSAERLKGVDSTLKIQPAKLEDSAVYLCASTHYNEQFFGPGTRLTVL.

This clonotype was counted ten times or more. The chain is built from TRBV20-1 and TRBJ2-5; D remains ambiguous. Trimming cost V 2 bases and J 6 bases, with 16 bases left between them. Germline V gene data show CDR1 as DFQATT and CDR2 as SNEGSKA (reference sequence). This CDR3 is 14 amino acids long. The CDR3 spells CSARPLAAWQTQYF. Here the CDR3 DNA reads TGCAGTGCTAGACCCCTGGCCGCGTGGCAGACCCAGTACTTC.

This clonotype was recorded at least ten times. The chain joins TRBV5-5 to TRBJ2-7, with D maybe TRBD1 (5 bases). Deletions cut 1 base from V and 0 bases from J, with 14 bases between. The CDR3 has 16 residues. The germline CDR1 and CDR2 sequences are SGHKS and YYEKEE (reference sequence). The CDR3 loop reads CASSLIFRDPSYEQYF. As DNA, the CDR3 is TGTGCCAGCAGCTTGATCTTCAGGGATCCCTCCTACGAGCAGTACTTC.

In this sample, this clonotype turned up a few times. This chain connects TRBV11-2 to TRBJ2-1; 9 bases line up with TRBD2. There are 14 residues in the CDR3. Germline CDR1 is SGHAT and CDR2 is FQNNGV. Unmatched junction bases numbered 4, after V lost 3 bases and J lost 7 bases. Here the CDR3 DNA reads TGTGCCAGCAGCTTTGGTAGCGGGAGAAATGAGCAGTTCTTC. Its translation is CASSFGSGRNEQFF.

This clonotype was observed many times. The chain uses TRBV12-3 or TRBV12-4 and TRBJ2-7; D unclear. V lost 3 bases and J 2 bases, leaving 5 bases between the germline ends. The CDR3 covers 12 residues. The CDR3, as DNA: TGTGCCAGCAGTTTCTACCCCTACGAGCAGTACTTC. It translates to CASSFYPYEQYF.

This sequence joins TRBV7-2 and TRBJ2-7; weak D call: TRBD1 (6 bases). Trimming removed 3 bases at V and 3 bases at J, with 18 bases between. The germline V gene has CDR1 SGHTA and CDR2 FQGNSA. The CDR3 has 16 amino acids. DNA for the CDR3: TGTGCCAGCAGCTTTACCGGGACAAGCGGACACTACGAGCAGTACTTC. Amino acid sequence: CASSFTGTSGHYEQYF.

This clonotype has more than one count but fewer than ten. The V gene is TRBV29-1, the J gene TRBJ2-7; the D is unclear. V was shortened by 0 bases and J by 6 bases, with 9 bases between the two germline ends. There are 12 residues in the CDR3. Germline loops: CDR1 SQVTM, CDR2 ANQGSEA. DNA for the CDR3: TGCAGCGTTGAAGATTCCATTCGCGAGCAGTACTTC. Protein: CSVEDSIREQYF.

The chain couples TRBV12-3 or TRBV12-4 to TRBJ1-5, with 7 bases fitting TRBD1. This CDR3 has 17 amino acids. After removal of 3 bases from V and 0 bases from J, the junction contained 8 bases not matched to a gene. The CDR3 protein is CASSLNRGPSSNQPQHF. In nucleotides, the CDR3 is TGTGCCAGCAGTTTGAACAGGGGCCCCTCTAGCAATCAGCCCCAGCATTTT.